Listed below are T cell receptor beta chains from one sample, sequenced in a study of control samples from healthy donors and cancer patients. Assay: immunoSEQ multiplex PCR; the TCRdb copy retains only in-frame clones and omits some. The sample table includes 150,000 to 200,000 clones. Sequenced: blood. These receptor sequences come from a woman in her twenties or thirties in good health. Both conserved end residues are part of each CDR3. D genes are given only for firm matches.

TRBV27,-,TRBJ1-5,TGTGCCAGCAGTCTCCGATACAATCAGCCCCAGCATTTT,CASSLRYNQPQHF
TRBV4-1,TRBD2,TRBJ2-3,TGCGCCAGCAGCCAGTTGACTAGCGGGGGCCTGGAGACGCAGTATTTT,CASSQLTSGGLETQYF
TRBV4-1,TRBD2,TRBJ2-5,TGCGCCAGCAGCCAAGACTTAGGGGTAGCGGGGGGGGTTAGTGAGGAGACCCAGTACTTC,CASSQDLGVAGGVSEETQYF
TRBV5-1,-,TRBJ2-5,TGCGCCAGCAGCTCCATCGGACAGAAACTTCAAGAGACCCAGTACTTC,CASSSIGQKLQETQYF
TRBV28,-,TRBJ2-6,TGTGCCAGTGAGACGACTGGGGCCAACGTCCTGACTTTC,CASETTGANVLTF
TRBV7-9,TRBD2,TRBJ2-2,TGTGCCAGCAGCTTAGCGACCGGGGGGGCCGCTACCGGGGAGCTGTTTTTT,CASSLATGGAATGELFF
TRBV5-1,TRBD2,TRBJ2-3,TGCGCCAGCAGCTTGGTCTCCGGGGGGGCTGATACGCAGTATTTT,CASSLVSGGADTQYF
TRBV7-2,-,TRBJ1-3,TGTGCCAGCAGCCCCGGACAGAGCTCTGGAAACACCATATATTTT,CASSPGQSSGNTIYF
TRBV4-2,TRBD1,TRBJ1-6,TGTGCCAGCAGCCACGGGACAGGGAACTATAATTCACCCCTCCACTTT,CASSHGTGNYNSPLHF
TRBV2,-,TRBJ1-2,TGTGCCAGCAGGGGCACGCGCCGGGGCTACACCTTC,CASRGTRRGYTF
TRBV27,-,TRBJ1-2,TGTGCCAGCAGTTTAACTTGGATGTCAGGAGATGGCTACACCTTC,CASSLTWMSGDGYTF
TRBV24-1,-,TRBJ1-5,TGTGCCGCCACATCAGGCAACAATCAGCCCCAGCATTTT,CAATSGNNQPQHF
TRBV19,-,TRBJ1-1,TGTGCCAGTAGTATAGGCTTGGGGGGCAGGGCCACTGAAGCTTTCTTT,CASSIGLGGRATEAFF
TRBV7-9,-,TRBJ1-4,TGTGCCAGCAGCTTAGGATGGGGTGAAAAACTGTTTTTT,CASSLGWGEKLFF
TRBV2,TRBD1,TRBJ1-6,TGTGCCAGCAGTGCAGACAGGGGTGTTGGATCACCCCTCCACTTT,CASSADRGVGSPLHF
TRBV10-3,-,TRBJ1-1,TGTGCCATCAGTGTGGGCGGGAACACTGAAGCTTTCTTT,CAISVGGNTEAFF